Following are 17 T cell receptor beta chains from one sample sequenced in a study. TCRdb analysed the 5' RACE reads with MiXCR anew, one entry per CDR3 protein. The sample gives 6,000 or so distinct CDR3 sequences, 30% to 35% of which show up once; about 6.8% is in the top ten. Material: memory CD4+ T cells sorted from a lymph node. Subset of the sample: memory CD4+ T cells, CD4+CD45RO+CD25-. The receptors were sampled from a female donor with breast cancer.

The V gene is TRBV10-3, the J gene TRBJ2-2, with 8 bases matching TRBD2. In germline, CDR1 is ENHRY, CDR2 SYGVKD. The CDR3 totals 15 residues. V lost 4 bases and J lost 0; bases outside the gene matches: 1. The CDR3 region is CAISGGLANTGELFF. The CDR3 coding sequence is TGTGCCATCAGTGGGGGACTAGCGAACACCGGGGAGCTGTTTTTT.

J is TRBJ1-2 and V is TRBV20-1; the match to TRBD1 covers 8 bases. The germline V gene has CDR1 DFQATT and CDR2 SNEGSKA (reference sequence). V was clipped by 5 bases and J by 5 bases; unmatched bases: 13. CDR3 length equals 15 residues. CDR3 bases: TGCAGTGCTGAAACCTCCGAAACAGGGGGATATGGCTACACCTTC. Protein: CSAETSETGGYGYTF.

The chain couples TRBV4-3 to TRBJ2-3; D not certain. The CDR3 contains 14 residues. Germline CDR1 and CDR2: LGHNA and YSLEER. Deletions cut 3 bases from V and 6 bases from J, with 13 bases between. The CDR3 DNA follows: TGCGCCAGCAGCCACCTTCCTAGGACGGATACGCAGTATTTT. Translated, it gives CASSHLPRTDTQYF.

In its sample, this clonotype ranks as medium-sized. The chain joins TRBV4-1 to TRBJ2-7; TRBD2 agrees at 8 bases. From germline, CDR1 is MGHRA and CDR2 YSYEKL. With V trimmed by 2 bases and J by 2 bases, 5 bases remained unmatched. This CDR3 has 15 amino acids. DNA of the CDR3: TGCGCCAGCAGCCAATTAGCGGGATACACCTACGAGCAGTACTTC. It encodes CASSQLAGYTYEQYF.

This clonotype was recorded many times. The CDR3 protein is CATSRRDISYEQYF. DNA of the CDR3: TGTGCCACCAGCAGACGGGACATCTCCTACGAGCAGTACTTC. The J gene is TRBJ2-7, the V gene TRBV15; D is perhaps TRBD1 (6 bases). The V gene lost 2 bases and the J gene lost 0 bases, with 8 bases spanning the gap. The CDR3 length is 14 residues. The germline V gene has CDR1 LNHNV and CDR2 YYDKDF (reference sequence). Together with reference TRBV15 and TRBJ2-7, the CDR3 gives the full variable domain: DAMVIQNPRYQVTQFGKPVTLSCSQTLNHNVMYWYQQKSSQAPKLLFHYYDKDFNNEADTPDNFQSRRPNTSFCFLDIRSPGLGDTAMYLCATSRRDISYEQYFGPGTRLTVT.

By share of the sample, this clonotype is medium-sized. The chain uses TRBV13 and TRBJ2-7; 14 positions match TRBD2. The CDR3 runs 18 residues. J gave up 0 bases and V 4 bases, and 8 bases lay outside the gene matches. Germline loops: CDR1 PRHDT, CDR2 FYEKMQ (reference sequence). The CDR3 DNA reads TGTGCCAGCAGCTCGGAGGGACTAGCGGGGGCGCCCTCCTACGAGCAGTACTTC. Residues: CASSSEGLAGAPSYEQYF.

The chain combines TRBV28 with TRBJ2-5; 9 nucleotides match TRBD1. The V and J ends lost 10 bases and 7 bases, in that order; junction bases with no gene match: 25. Germline lookup yields CDR1 MDHEN and CDR2 SYDVKM. The CDR3 totals 18 residues. The CDR3 sequence: CANRISSSRPGQGRTQYF. DNA for the CDR3: TGTGCCAACAGAATCAGCTCCTCCCGCCCGGGACAGGGTAGGACCCAGTACTTC. The whole variable domain, filled in from reference TRBV28 and TRBJ2-5, reads DVKVTQSSRYLVKRTGEKVFLECVQDMDHENMFWYRQDPGLGLRLIYFSYDVKMKEKGDIPEGYSVSREKKERFSLILESASTNQTSMYLCANRISSSRPGQGRTQYFGPGTRLLVL.

The chain combines TRBV5-1 with TRBJ2-1, with TRBD2 identical over 13 bases. The CDR3 contains 17 residues. Germline V gene lookup returns CDR1 SGHRS and CDR2 YFSETQ. The ends lost 0 bases at V and 1 base at J; junction bases unmatched: 1. CDR3 in DNA: TGCGCCAGCAGCTTGGGACTAGCGGGAGGTTCCTACAATGAGCAGTTCTTC. It translates to CASSLGLAGGSYNEQFF.

This chain joins TRBV14 and TRBJ2-4; D is perhaps TRBD2 (6 bases). The CDR3 length is 19 residues. Trimming removed 1 base at V and 0 bases at J, with 19 bases between. From germline, CDR1 is SGHDN and CDR2 FVKESK. Written as DNA, the CDR3 is TGTGCCAGCAGCCAAGCACCGTCCGGGAGAACCCTAGCCAAAAACATTCAGTACTTC. The encoded protein is CASSQAPSGRTLAKNIQYF.

This clonotype was found many times. The CDR3 reads CASSRAGTAASGYTF. In DNA form, the CDR3 reads TGTGCCAGCTCACGTGCCGGGACCGCGGCTTCTGGCTACACCTTC. V and J are TRBV18 and TRBJ1-2, with D perhaps TRBD1 (5 bases). This CDR3 region has 15 residues. V lost 4 bases and J 7 bases, leaving 19 bases between the germline ends. Germline assignment: CDR1 KGHSH and CDR2 LQKENI.

In this sample, this clonotype turned up a few times. A read error is likely, as this CDR3 ends without the conserved phenylalanine or tryptophan. The DNA is left out, because the CDR3 cannot be placed on it with certainty; the CDR3 is given as TCRdb lists it. The genes are TRBV6-1 and TRBJ1-1. Per the germline V gene, CDR1 is MNHNS and CDR2 is SASEGT. The CDR3 is 14 residues long, ends included. The CDR3 region is CASSVGLLNTEALL.

This clonotype was seen ten or more times. The CDR3 nucleotides are TGTGCCAGCAGTTTAAGGGCAGGGTCGTATAGACTGTTTTTT. It translates to CASSLRAGSYRLFF. The V call is TRBV28, the J call TRBJ1-4, with a possible D match to TRBD1 (5 bases). CDR3 length equals 14 residues. The V gene lost 2 bases and the J gene lost 13 bases, with 17 bases spanning the gap. CDR1 is MDHEN, CDR2 SYDVKM, per germline.

This clonotype is medium-sized (0.01 to 0.1%) in the sample. The gene calls are TRBV28 and TRBJ1-1; no clear D. Germline CDR1 is MDHEN and CDR2 is SYDVKM. Trimming removed 6 bases from V and 6 bases from J, with 11 bases in between. The CDR3 is 12 residues long. CDR3 sequence (DNA): TGTGCCAGCAGAACCCGGAGGGCTGAAGCTTTCTTT. Amino acids: CASRTRRAEAFF.

This chain connects TRBV20-1 to TRBJ1-5; TRBD1 matches 10 bases. Germline V CDR1 and CDR2: DFQATT, SNEGSKA (reference sequence). The CDR3 spans 18 residues. Trimming at V came to 4 bases and at J to 2 bases, leaving 14 bases not matched to a gene. The CDR3 loop reads CSANRDRGRPFGNQPQHF. The CDR3, as DNA: TGCAGTGCTAACCGGGACAGGGGACGACCGTTCGGCAATCAGCCCCAGCATTTT.

By sample share, this clonotype is medium-sized (0.01 to 0.1%). The chain couples TRBV20-1 to TRBJ1-1; D gene ambiguous. The CDR3 runs to 12 residues. CDR1 DFQATT and CDR2 SNEGSKA come from the germline V gene (reference sequence). Trimming left V 2 bases short and J 3 bases short, with 7 bases between. CDR3 amino acids: CSARLDYTEAFF. CDR3 in DNA: TGCAGTGCTAGACTGGATTACACTGAAGCTTTCTTT.

This clonotype was detected many times. J is TRBJ2-1 and V is TRBV20-1; 10 nucleotides line up with TRBD2. Losses at the gene ends were 2 bases for V and 7 bases for J; bases not matched to a gene: 5. The CDR3 runs 14 residues. The V gene's germline CDR1 is DFQATT and CDR2 SNEGSKA (reference sequence). CDR3 in DNA: TGCAGTGCTAGAAGTAGCGGGAGGTATAATGAGCAGTTCTTC. It translates to CSARSSGRYNEQFF.

This clonotype is labeled as medium-sized (0.01 to 0.1%). V usage is TRBV10-3 and J usage is TRBJ2-1; D may be TRBD1 (6 bases). Germline loops: CDR1 ENHRY, CDR2 SYGVKD. This CDR3 has 14 amino acids. V was pared by 5 bases and J by 7 bases, with 15 bases between. This chain's CDR3 is CAISKTGDRNEQFF. The CDR3 DNA follows: TGTGCCATCAGTAAGACAGGAGATAGAAATGAGCAGTTCTTC.